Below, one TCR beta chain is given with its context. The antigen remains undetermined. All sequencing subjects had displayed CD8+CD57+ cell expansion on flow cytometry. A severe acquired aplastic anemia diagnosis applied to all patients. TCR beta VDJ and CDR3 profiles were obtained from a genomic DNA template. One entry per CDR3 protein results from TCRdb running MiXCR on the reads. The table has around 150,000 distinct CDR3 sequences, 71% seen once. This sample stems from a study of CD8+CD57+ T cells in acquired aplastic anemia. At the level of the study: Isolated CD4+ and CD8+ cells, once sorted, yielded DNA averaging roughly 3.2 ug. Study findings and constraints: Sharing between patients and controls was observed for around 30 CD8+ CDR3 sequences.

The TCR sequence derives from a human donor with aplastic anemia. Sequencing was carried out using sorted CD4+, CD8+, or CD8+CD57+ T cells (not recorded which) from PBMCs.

CDR3 DNA: TGCAGTGCTAGGGGGCAGGACAGGGTCCACGAGCAGTACTTC. As protein: CSARGQDRVHEQYF. The gene calls are TRBV20-1 and TRBJ2-7, with TRBD1 identical over 8 bases. Germline assignment: CDR1 DFQATT and CDR2 SNEGSKA (reference sequence). The CDR3 loop spans 14 amino acids. Unmatched junction bases numbered 9, after V lost 3 bases and J lost 5 bases.